One sample yielded the 7 T cell receptor beta chains listed below, sequenced in a study of read filtering for tumor transcriptome and immune sequencing. From roughly 0.4 ug of RNA, a library with molecular barcoded alpha/delta and beta/gamma adaptors was made. TCRdb redid the calling of the reads with MiXCR, one entry per CDR3 protein. Of fewer than 35,000 distinct CDR3 sequences listed, approximately 18% are singletons. The specimen was a population of CD138-negative cells sorted from bone marrow. These receptors were obtained from a donor at least 40 years old with multiple myeloma.

This clonotype was found many times. The chain links TRBV20-1 to TRBJ2-1; 9 positions match TRBD2. V was pared by 5 bases and J by 8 bases, with 13 bases of the junction left unmatched. Germline CDR1 DFQATT, CDR2 SNEGSKA (reference sequence). The CDR3 runs to 15 residues. The CDR3 region is CSAGARRGGTDEQFF. The CDR3, as DNA: TGCAGTGCTGGCGCACGGCGGGGGGGCACGGATGAGCAGTTCTTC.

This clonotype was recorded many times. The gene calls are TRBV2 and TRBJ2-5; 8 bases match TRBD1. The CDR3 spans 14 residues. Trimming took 4 bases from V and 4 from J; bases not matched to a gene: 5. CDR1 is SNHLY and CDR2 is FYNNEI in the germline V gene. The chain's CDR3 is CASSAQTGGETQYF. CDR3 coding DNA: TGTGCCAGCAGTGCACAAACAGGGGGAGAGACCCAGTACTTC.

By proportion, this clonotype is medium-sized. The J gene is TRBJ1-4, the V gene TRBV11-2, with 7 bases identical to TRBD1. Germline assignment: CDR1 SGHAT and CDR2 FQNNGV. The CDR3 is made up of 14 amino acids. Losses at the gene ends were 5 bases for V and 8 bases for J; bases not matched to a gene: 8. The CDR3 protein is CASSPTGSKEKLFF. The CDR3 DNA reads as TGTGCCAGCAGCCCGACAGGGTCGAAGGAAAAACTGTTTTTT. The variable domain in full, completed from reference TRBV11-2 and TRBJ1-4, reads EAGVAQSPRYKIIEKRQSVAFWCNPISGHATLYWYQQILGQGPKLLIQFQNNGVVDDSQLPKDRFSAERLKGVDSTLKIQPAKLEDSAVYLCASSPTGSKEKLFFGSGTQLSVL.

Regarding this clonotype: The junction departs from the called germline gene at one end, perhaps through a read error. The chain links TRBV11-2 to TRBJ2-7, with D uncertain. This CDR3 contains 12 residues. Germline V gives CDR1 SGHAT, CDR2 FQNNGV. CDR3 sequence: CAISPNSYEQYF. DNA for the CDR3: TGTGCCATCAGCCCTAATTCCTACGAGCAGTACTTC.

A remark on this clonotype: The junction shows a germline mismatch at one end, possibly a read error. The chain uses TRBV5-1 and TRBJ2-1, with no clear D. Looked up from germline, CDR1 is SGHRS and CDR2 is YFSETQ. The CDR3 spans 16 residues. For the CDR3, the DNA is TGCTCCAGCAGCCTTCCGAGGAACGGGTCCTACGATGAGCAGTTCTTC. This gives the protein CSSSLPRNGSYDEQFF.

CDR3 in amino acids: CAWSGGNYGYTF. The CDR3 nucleotides read TGTGCCTGGAGCGGGGGTAACTATGGCTACACCTTC. J is TRBJ1-2 and V is TRBV30; D is possibly TRBD1 (5 bases). The CDR3 runs 12 residues. CDR1 is GTSNPN and CDR2 is SVGIG in the germline V gene (reference sequence). V lost 3 bases to trimming and J lost 1 base, with 6 bases between them.

This clonotype is medium-sized in the sample. The genes are TRBV7-9 and TRBJ2-1; TRBD2 aligns across 11 bases. CDR3 length: 16 residues. Germline CDR1 is SEHNR and CDR2 is FQNEAQ (reference sequence). The V and J ends lost 1 base and 12 bases, in that order; junction bases with no gene match: 11. CDR3 sequence reads: CASSLGKTSGDSLQFF. In nucleotides, the CDR3 is TGTGCCAGCAGCTTAGGGAAGACTAGCGGGGATTCTCTGCAGTTCTTC.